Each of the 2 T cell receptor beta chains below was sequenced from the same sample in a study of shared clonotypes between healthy human individuals. CD45RO-negative CD8 cells positively selected for CCR7 made up the naive population, which excluded terminally differentiated effector memory CD45RA+ cells. This table comes from immunoSEQ multiplex PCR, and its TCRdb copy is limited to in-frame clones, with some not included. In the table there are about 2,100,000 clones, about 93% of which are singletons. Material: naive CD8+ T cells from PBMCs. These receptors were taken from a man younger than 30 in good health. Some clones in this sample may be carry-over from other donors' samples.

The rearrangement joins TRBV5-1 to TRBJ2-7, with 8 bases fitting TRBD1. The junction had 12 bases not matched to a gene; V was cut back by 0 bases and J by 7 bases. The CDR3 loop spans 16 amino acids. CDR1 and CDR2 (germline): SGHRS, YFSETQ. CDR3: CASSLGSQGAVWEQYF. DNA for the CDR3: TGCGCCAGCAGCTTGGGGTCCCAGGGGGCTGTGTGGGAGCAGTACTTC.

This clone has a single count. The chain employs TRBV27 and TRBJ2-2; D remains ambiguous. CDR3 size: 15 residues. The ends were cut back, 3 bases at V and 2 bases at J, with 10 bases in the middle. Germline V gene sequence: CDR1 MNHEY, CDR2 SMNVEV (reference sequence). DNA of the CDR3: TGTGCCAGCAGTTTGGGAACCCTTAACACCGGGGAGCTGTTTTTT. This codes for CASSLGTLNTGELFF.